The 12 T cell receptor beta chains reported below all come from one sample, sequenced in a study of T cell repertoires in ileal Crohn's disease. Noted time point: neoterminal ileum biopsy at postoperative endoscopy, about 6 months after surgery. Clones were sequenced by immunoSEQ multiplex PCR, and TCRdb holds only the in-frame ones, with some missing. The sample shows approximately 2,200 clones, 75% to 90% of them seen only once. Sequenced material: ileal tissue. These receptors were collected from an adult with Crohn's disease.

This clone was seen only once. The rearrangement joins TRBV5-8 to TRBJ2-2; possibly TRBD1 or TRBD2 for D (6 bases each). V dropped 1 base and J dropped 4 bases, with 17 bases sitting between them. The length of the CDR3 is 17 residues. The germline gives CDR1 SGHTS, CDR2 YDEGEE. The CDR3 DNA reads TGTGCCAGCAGCTTGTATATTGGGGGGCAAGGCACCGGGGAGCTGTTTTTT. It translates to CASSLYIGGQGTGELFF.

The rearrangement joins TRBV5-4 to TRBJ2-1; TRBD2 matches at 8 bases. The CDR3 extends over 17 amino acids. Germline-derived CDR1 and CDR2 are SGHNT and YYREEE (reference sequence). The junction had 10 bases not matched to a gene; V was cut back by 3 bases and J by 2 bases. CDR3 sequence: CASSSPLGGAAYNEQFF. CDR3 coding DNA: TGTGCCAGCAGCTCGCCGCTCGGGGGGGCAGCCTACAATGAGCAGTTCTTC. The complete variable domain, with remaining parts taken from reference TRBV5-4 and TRBJ2-1, reads ETGVTQSPTHLIKTRGQQVTLRCSSQSGHNTVSWYQQALGQGPQFIFQYYREEENGRGNFPPRFSGLQFPNYSSELNVNALELDDSALYLCASSSPLGGAAYNEQFFGPGTRLTVL.

This clone was seen a few times. The chain recombines TRBV4-1 with TRBJ2-7; 9 bases fit TRBD2. The germline V gene encodes CDR1 MGHRA and CDR2 YSYEKL. With V trimmed by 3 bases and J by 0 bases, 3 bases remained unmatched. This CDR3 spans 15 amino acids. The CDR3 sequence is CASSHFSGSSYEQYF. The CDR3 nucleotides are TGCGCCAGCAGCCACTTTAGCGGGAGCTCCTACGAGCAGTACTTC.

The rearrangement links TRBV19 to TRBJ2-3; unclear D gene. CDR3 size: 14 residues. Germline V gene sequence: CDR1 LNHDA, CDR2 SQIVND (reference sequence). V dropped 1 base and J dropped 4 bases, with 9 bases sitting between them. In DNA, the CDR3 is TGTGCCAGTAGTATAGGCGGACGGCCAGATACGCAGTATTTT. Translating it yields CASSIGGRPDTQYF.

This clone was recorded once. The gene calls are TRBV19 and TRBJ1-5, with TRBD1 matching 7 bases. Trimming cost V 1 base and J 5 bases; bases outside gene matches: 8. Germline V CDR1 and CDR2: LNHDA, SQIVND (reference sequence). The CDR3 covers 16 residues. The CDR3 loop is CASSIVGRGRDQPQHF. The CDR3 DNA follows: TGTGCCAGTAGTATAGTAGGCAGGGGGAGGGATCAGCCCCAGCATTTT.

The rearrangement links TRBV30 to TRBJ1-5; TRBD1 is a possible D gene (5 bases). The CDR3 has 13 amino acids. Trimming pared 4 bases from V and 2 bases from J, leaving 9 bases between. The V gene's germline CDR1 is GTSNPN and CDR2 SVGIG (reference sequence). The CDR3 nucleotides are TGTGCCTGGAACTGGGGGGGCAATCAGCCCCAGCATTTT. This gives the protein CAWNWGGNQPQHF. Filled out from reference TRBV30 and TRBJ1-5, the complete variable domain reads SQTIHQWPATLVQPVGSPLSLECTVEGTSNPNLYWYRQAAGRGLQLLFYSVGIGQISSEVPQNLSASRPQDRQFILSSKKLLLSDSGFYLCAWNWGGNQPQHFGDGTRLSIL.

A few counts support this clone. In DNA, the CDR3 is TGTGCCAGCCAAAATCTCTTTAGCTACACCTTC. This codes for CASQNLFSYTF. V and J are TRBV19 and TRBJ1-2, with D uncertain. The CDR3 runs to 11 residues. V lost 9 bases and J 9 bases, leaving 14 bases between the germline ends. Per germline, CDR1 LNHDA and CDR2 SQIVND (reference sequence).

This chain links TRBV11-2 with TRBJ2-7; D is tentatively TRBD1 or TRBD2 (5 bases each). The CDR3 has 15 residues. The V and J ends lost 5 bases and 7 bases respectively, with 21 bases between them. Germline lookup yields CDR1 SGHAT and CDR2 FQNNGV. The CDR3 here is CASSTTGQGGGEQYF. For the CDR3, the DNA is TGTGCCAGCAGCACCACTGGGCAGGGTGGCGGGGAGCAGTACTTC.

CDR3 residues: CASSPKRGHLNTEAFF. The CDR3 DNA sequence: TGCGCCAGCAGTCCCAAAAGAGGACACCTGAACACTGAAGCTTTCTTT. This rearrangement joins TRBV23-1 to TRBJ1-1; possibly TRBD1 for D (5 bases). TRBV23-1 is labeled an ORF, and its function is uncertain. Trimming cost V 4 bases and J 0 bases, with 15 bases left between them. The CDR3 covers 16 residues.

The CDR3 here is CAWSPMTGNEQFF. CDR3 nucleotides: TGTGCCTGGAGTCCAATGACCGGGAATGAGCAGTTCTTC. This chain uses TRBV30 with TRBJ2-1; D unresolved. In germline, CDR1 is GTSNPN, CDR2 SVGIG (reference sequence). This CDR3 has 13 amino acids. Between the trimmed V and J ends, which lost 2 bases and 7 bases, there was a span of 12 bases.

This clone was picked up one time. The chain recombines TRBV18 with TRBJ2-1; TRBD2 aligns across 13 bases. This CDR3 contains 17 residues. Germline lookup yields CDR1 KGHSH and CDR2 LQKENI. Trimming cost V 4 bases and J 7 bases; bases outside gene matches: 10. The CDR3 region has the DNA TGTGCCAGCTCACTCCCGGGACTAGCGGGATACGGGAATGAGCAGTTCTTC. This encodes CASSLPGLAGYGNEQFF.

Only a few counts were recorded for this clone. The chain uses TRBV6-6 and TRBJ2-7; TRBD2 might be the D (6 bases). V was cut by 8 bases and J by 2 bases, with 10 bases left in between. The germline V gene encodes CDR1 MNHNY and CDR2 SVGAGI (reference sequence). The CDR3 length is 12 residues. The CDR3 is CASCGETYEQYF. The DNA of the CDR3 is TGTGCCAGCTGCGGGGAGACCTACGAGCAGTACTTC.